This T cell receptor (beta chain) comes out of a study of T cells in Graves' hyperthyroidism and ophthalmopathy. RNA transcripts yielded amplified TCR beta CDR3 regions. In the first-round RT-PCR of the TCR CDR3, the HTBI primer set was used. Each CDR3 protein is one row after TCRdb ran MiXCR on the multiplex PCR reads. The top ten clones hold about 17% of a sample with some 500,000 distinct CDR3 sequences, about an eighth of them seen once. This clonotype was recorded a few times. Deletions cut 0 bases from V and 10 bases from J, with 11 bases between. The germline V gene encodes CDR1 SGDLS and CDR2 YYNGEE. There are 14 residues in the CDR3. Each patient was aged 18 to 65 and had newly diagnosed hyperthyroidism of under 2 months' duration. PBMCs came from 9 to 10 ml fresh peripheral blood.

The sample taken for sequencing was blood. This clonotype was obtained from a woman younger than 35 with Graves' hyperthyroidism. V is TRBV9 and J is TRBJ1-6; no clear D gene. The chain's CDR3 is CASSVGRLESPLHF. As DNA, the CDR3 is TGTGCCAGCAGCGTAGGTAGGCTTGAATCACCCCTCCACTTT.